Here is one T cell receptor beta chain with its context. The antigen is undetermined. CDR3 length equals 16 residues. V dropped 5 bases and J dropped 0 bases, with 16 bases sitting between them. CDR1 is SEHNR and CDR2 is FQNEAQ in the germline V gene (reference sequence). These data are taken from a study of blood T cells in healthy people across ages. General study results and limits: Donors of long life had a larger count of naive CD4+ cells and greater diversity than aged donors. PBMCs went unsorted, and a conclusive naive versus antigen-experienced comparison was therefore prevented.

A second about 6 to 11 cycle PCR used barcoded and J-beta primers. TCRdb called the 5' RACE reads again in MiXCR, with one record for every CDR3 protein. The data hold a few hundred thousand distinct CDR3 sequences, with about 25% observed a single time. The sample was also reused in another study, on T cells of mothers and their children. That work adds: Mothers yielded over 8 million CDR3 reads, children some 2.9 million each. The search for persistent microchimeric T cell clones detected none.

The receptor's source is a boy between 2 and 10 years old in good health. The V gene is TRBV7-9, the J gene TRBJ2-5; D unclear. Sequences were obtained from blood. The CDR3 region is CASSPHDREYQETQYF. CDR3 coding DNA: TGTGCCAGCAGCCCACACGACCGAGAGTACCAAGAGACCCAGTACTTC.